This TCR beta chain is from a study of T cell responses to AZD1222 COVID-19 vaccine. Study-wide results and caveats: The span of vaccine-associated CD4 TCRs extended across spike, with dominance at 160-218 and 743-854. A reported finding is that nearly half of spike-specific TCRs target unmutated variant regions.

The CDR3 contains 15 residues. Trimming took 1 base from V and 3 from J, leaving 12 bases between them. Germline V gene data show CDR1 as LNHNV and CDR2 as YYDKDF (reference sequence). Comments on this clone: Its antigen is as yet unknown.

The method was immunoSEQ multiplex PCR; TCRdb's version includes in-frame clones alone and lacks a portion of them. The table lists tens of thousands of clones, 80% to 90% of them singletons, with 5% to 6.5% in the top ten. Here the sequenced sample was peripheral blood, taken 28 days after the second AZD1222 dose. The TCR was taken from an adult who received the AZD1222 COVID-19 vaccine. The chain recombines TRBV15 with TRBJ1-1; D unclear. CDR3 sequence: CATSRGGIGDTEAFF. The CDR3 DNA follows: TGTGCCACCAGCAGAGGAGGCATCGGGGACACTGAAGCTTTCTTT.